This entry lists 30 T cell receptor beta chains sequenced from one sample in a study of cytomegalovirus exposure and HLA in healthy donors. PCR involved 60 Vbeta and 13 Jbeta primers. Assay: immunoSEQ multiplex PCR; the TCRdb copy retains only in-frame clones and omits some. This table holds roughly 120,000 clones, 75% to 85% found once. Sequenced material: PBMCs. The receptors were gathered from a man aged 40-49 years in good health and CMV-seronegative.

The chain uses TRBV28 and TRBJ2-1, with TRBD2 matching over 7 bases. V gave up 3 bases and J gave up 6 bases; unmatched junction bases: 14. CDR1 is MDHEN and CDR2 is SYDVKM in the germline V gene. The CDR3 extends over 17 amino acids. The DNA of the CDR3 is TGTGCCAGCAGTTTTTCGTCTCAGGGAGGGTGGTTCAATGAGCAGTTCTTC. Its protein is CASSFSSQGGWFNEQFF.

The chain carries TRBV6-5 and TRBJ2-7, with TRBD1 matching 9 bases. CDR3 length: 13 amino acids. Germline assignment: CDR1 MNHEY and CDR2 SVGAGI. After removal of 4 bases from V and 4 bases from J, the junction contained 2 bases not matched to a gene. The CDR3 loop reads CASSFDRGYEQYF. The CDR3 DNA sequence: TGTGCCAGCAGTTTCGACAGGGGGTACGAGCAGTACTTC.

The V gene is TRBV29-1, the J gene TRBJ2-3, with 7 nucleotides matching TRBD2. The CDR3 loop spans 14 amino acids. Per germline, CDR1 SQVTM and CDR2 ANQGSEA. Trimming took 5 bases from V and 1 from J; bases not matched to a gene: 6. CDR3 residues: CSVTGLDGTDTQYF. The CDR3 nucleotides are TGCAGCGTTACCGGACTAGACGGCACAGATACGCAGTATTTT.

This clone came up once. The J gene is TRBJ2-3, the V gene TRBV7-9; 14 bases are a match to TRBD2. CDR1 is SEHNR, CDR2 FQNEAQ, per germline (reference sequence). The J segment lost 8 bases and the V segment lost 6 bases, leaving 4 bases of the junction unmatched. The length of the CDR3 is 14 residues. As DNA, the CDR3 is TGTGCCAGCAGGGTAGGGACTAGCGGGGGTACGCAGTATTTT. This encodes CASRVGTSGGTQYF.

The chain uses TRBV5-4 and TRBJ2-7; the D gene is possibly TRBD1 (5 bases). V was cut by 5 bases and J by 3 bases, with 15 bases left in between. The CDR3 sequence is 14 residues long. Per the germline V gene, CDR1 is SGHNT and CDR2 is YYREEE (reference sequence). The CDR3, as DNA: TGTGCCAGCAGACCCGAAGGGGCGGTCTACGAGCAGTACTTC. Its translation: CASRPEGAVYEQYF.

This clone was found a few times. This chain uses TRBV7-3 with TRBJ2-3, with 8 positions matching TRBD2. From germline, CDR1 is SGHTA and CDR2 FQGTGA. V trimming: 5 bases; J trimming: 4 bases; junction bases outside the gene matches: 11. This CDR3 comprises 16 residues. CDR3 in DNA: TGTGCCAGCAGCATTCTAGCGGGTTCCTCCGCAGATACGCAGTATTTT. Its protein product is CASSILAGSSADTQYF. Full variable domain (missing parts from reference TRBV7-3 and TRBJ2-3): GAGVSQTPSNKVTEKGKYVELRCDPISGHTALYWYRQSLGQGPEFLIYFQGTGAADDSGLPNDRFFAVRPEGSVSTLKIQRTERGDSAVYLCASSILAGSSADTQYFGPGTRLTVL.

V usage is TRBV7-8 and J usage is TRBJ2-5, with 9 bases that match TRBD2. Germline trimming cut 1 base from V and 1 base from J; bases unmatched to any gene: 7. The germline V gene has CDR1 SGHVS and CDR2 FQNEAQ. CDR3 length equals 17 residues. As DNA, the CDR3 is TGTGCCAGCAGCTTAGGTCTAGCGGGAACGATCCAAGAGACCCAGTACTTC. It is translated as CASSLGLAGTIQETQYF.

The chain recombines TRBV6-5 with TRBJ2-5; the D gene is possibly TRBD1 (7 bases). CDR1 and CDR2 (germline): MNHEY, SVGAGI. The CDR3 sequence is 15 residues long. V was cut by 0 bases and J by 5 bases, with 13 bases left in between. The CDR3: CASSYSGAGGETQYF. In DNA, the CDR3 is TGTGCCAGCAGTTACTCGGGTGCAGGGGGGGAGACCCAGTACTTC.

The chain joins TRBV6-6 to TRBJ2-3; possibly TRBD2 for D (7 bases). CDR3 length: 14 residues. The germline gives CDR1 MNHNY, CDR2 SVGAGI (reference sequence). Trimming cost V 5 bases and J 4 bases, with 13 bases left between them. CDR3 residues: CASSLGGPSDTQYF. The CDR3 DNA is TGTGCCAGCAGTCTGGGGGGGCCTTCAGATACGCAGTATTTT.

In its sample, this clone was seen a few times. J is TRBJ2-7 and V is TRBV19; TRBD2 matches at 11 bases. The CDR3 covers 15 residues. Germline V gene lookup returns CDR1 LNHDA and CDR2 SQIVND (reference sequence). V gave up 7 bases and J gave up 0 bases; unmatched junction bases: 5. In nucleotides, the CDR3 is TGTGCCAGTACCCCGCTAGCGGGGGGCTCCTACGAGCAGTACTTC. Protein sequence: CASTPLAGGSYEQYF.

The chain's CDR3 is CASSASNVASYGYTF. CDR3 sequence (DNA): TGTGCCAGCAGCGCCTCTAACGTCGCTTCCTATGGCTACACCTTC. The V and J genes are TRBV25-1 and TRBJ1-2; no definite D call. The germline gives CDR1 MGHDK, CDR2 SYGVNS. The V and J ends lost 6 bases and 4 bases respectively, with 18 bases between them. The CDR3 runs 15 residues.

This clone was detected only once. The V call is TRBV7-3, the J call TRBJ2-1; 7 nucleotides agree with TRBD2. V shed 5 bases, J shed 13 bases, and the junction held 11 bases outside the gene matches. The germline CDR1 and CDR2 sequences are SGHTA and FQGTGA. This CDR3 has 13 amino acids. The CDR3 region has the DNA TGTGCCAGCAGCCCGGTGGGGGGGATTGGACAGTTCTTC. Amino acid sequence: CASSPVGGIGQFF.

The V and J genes are TRBV5-4 and TRBJ2-7; D call uncertain. The CDR3 totals 12 residues. Germline assignment: CDR1 SGHNT and CDR2 YYREEE (reference sequence). Between the trimmed V and J ends, which lost 4 bases and 4 bases, there was a span of 9 bases. DNA for the CDR3: TGTGCCAGCAGCCGATATAGTTACGAGCAGTACTTC. It codes for CASSRYSYEQYF.

This clone was found once. The V gene is TRBV5-1, the J gene TRBJ2-5; 9 nucleotides line up with TRBD1. The CDR3 is 14 residues long. Trimming took 4 bases from V and 5 from J; bases not matched to a gene: 6. Germline V CDR1 and CDR2: SGHRS, YFSETQ. This CDR3 reads CASSQGQGRETQYF. In nucleotides, the CDR3 is TGCGCCAGCAGCCAGGGACAGGGTCGGGAGACCCAGTACTTC.

J is TRBJ2-7 and V is TRBV6-1; tentatively, D is TRBD2 (5 bases). The V gene lost 8 bases and the J gene lost 1 base, with 12 bases spanning the gap. Germline V gene lookup returns CDR1 MNHNS and CDR2 SASEGT. The CDR3 is made up of 13 amino acids. This CDR3 is CASRGGISYEQYF. In DNA, the CDR3 is TGTGCCAGCCGGGGTGGGATTTCCTACGAGCAGTACTTC.

V and J are TRBV7-2 and TRBJ1-1, with unresolved D. V lost 5 bases and J 7 bases, leaving 17 bases between the germline ends. This CDR3 region has 14 residues. Germline CDR1 reads SGHTA; CDR2 reads FQGNSA. The CDR3 sequence is CASSLRSSGGEAFF. The DNA of the CDR3 is TGTGCCAGCAGCCTAAGATCTTCAGGAGGTGAAGCTTTCTTT.

CDR3 region: CASSLGLLGGADETQYF. In DNA, the CDR3 is TGTGCCAGCAGCCTCGGCTTATTGGGGGGGGCCGATGAGACCCAGTACTTC. This chain uses TRBV4-2 with TRBJ2-5; TRBD2 might be the D (7 bases). The CDR3 length is 17 residues. V lost 4 bases to trimming and J lost 5 bases, with 23 bases between them. Germline lookup yields CDR1 LGHNA and CDR2 YNFKEQ.

J is TRBJ2-3 and V is TRBV7-2; 7 nucleotides line up with TRBD2. From germline, CDR1 is SGHTA and CDR2 FQGNSA. V lost 5 bases and J lost 1; bases outside the gene matches: 9. This CDR3 spans 16 amino acids. DNA of the CDR3: TGTGCCAGCAGCCCCAGCACGGGGGGACGCACAGATACGCAGTATTTT. Translation: CASSPSTGGRTDTQYF.

This clone was counted once. The chain is built from TRBV28 and TRBJ1-2, with unresolved D. V was pared by 2 bases and J by 4 bases, with 14 bases between. The CDR3 sequence is 15 residues long. Germline V gives CDR1 MDHEN, CDR2 SYDVKM. CDR3 nucleotide sequence: TGTGCCAGCAGTTTACCACCCGCTAATAGCTATGGCTACACCTTC. Protein product: CASSLPPANSYGYTF.

The rearrangement joins TRBV27 to TRBJ1-4, with 9 bases matching TRBD1. Germline trimming cut 6 bases from V and 8 bases from J; bases unmatched to any gene: 13. Germline CDR1 reads MNHEY; CDR2 reads SMNVEV (reference sequence). The CDR3 contains 16 residues. The CDR3 region is CASSNSLGQGYEKLFF. In DNA, the CDR3 is TGTGCCAGCAGCAATAGCCTGGGACAGGGCTACGAAAAACTGTTTTTT.

DNA of the CDR3: TGTGCCAGCGCCCATAGGGCCGGGGGAAGGGGGAACACTGAAGCTTTCTTT. It yields the protein CASAHRAGGRGNTEAFF. The J gene is TRBJ1-1, the V gene TRBV19; perhaps TRBD1 as D (5 bases). The CDR3 runs 17 residues. Germline V gene data show CDR1 as LNHDA and CDR2 as SQIVND (reference sequence). Trimming cost V 9 bases and J 1 base, with 24 bases left between them.

The chain combines TRBV6-5 with TRBJ1-2, with no clear D. The CDR3 totals 15 residues. Germline V gene data show CDR1 as MNHEY and CDR2 as SVGAGI. Trimming removed 0 bases at V and 2 bases at J, with 10 bases between. The CDR3 region is CASSYSLVSNYGYTF. The CDR3 region has the DNA TGTGCCAGCAGTTACTCGTTAGTTTCGAACTATGGCTACACCTTC.

The V and J genes are TRBV11-2 and TRBJ1-1, with TRBD1 matching over 8 bases. The V gene's germline CDR1 is SGHAT and CDR2 FQNNGV. This CDR3 is 15 amino acids long. J gave up 2 bases and V 5 bases, and 7 bases lay outside the gene matches. The CDR3 sequence: CASSIRTGLNTEAFF. The CDR3 nucleotides read TGTGCCAGCAGCATCCGGACAGGGCTCAACACTGAAGCTTTCTTT.

V is TRBV7-2 and J is TRBJ2-5; 7 nucleotides line up with TRBD2. Per the germline V gene, CDR1 is SGHTA and CDR2 is FQGNSA. Trimming took 3 bases from V and 4 from J; bases not matched to a gene: 5. The CDR3 has 14 residues. The CDR3 loop is CASSFWEGTETQYF. The CDR3 DNA sequence: TGTGCCAGCAGCTTTTGGGAGGGGACAGAGACCCAGTACTTC.

This chain uses TRBV7-9 with TRBJ2-7; 7 bases line up with TRBD1. This CDR3 is built from 13 residues. After removal of 4 bases from V and 4 bases from J, the junction contained 4 bases not matched to a gene. CDR1 and CDR2 (germline): SEHNR, FQNEAQ (reference sequence). CDR3 residues: CASSSAGGYEQYF. CDR3 in DNA: TGTGCCAGCAGCTCGGCAGGGGGTTACGAGCAGTACTTC.

Concerning this clone: At one end the junction does not follow the germline gene, possibly because of a read error. The CDR3 coding sequence is TGCGCCAGCAGCTTGGGGGACACCGAAGCTTTCTTT. The encoded protein is CASSLGDTEAFF. The chain joins TRBV5-1 to TRBJ1-1; maybe TRBD1 (6 bases). The CDR3 loop spans 12 amino acids. Germline V gene sequence: CDR1 SGHRS, CDR2 YFSETQ.

The chain recombines TRBV7-9 with TRBJ2-7, with D possibly being TRBD1 (6 bases). The germline V and J ends were trimmed by 7 bases and 5 bases, with 12 bases remaining between them. Germline CDR1 reads SEHNR; CDR2 reads FQNEAQ (reference sequence). The CDR3 length is 12 residues. Here the CDR3 reads CASTDRFDEQYF. Here the CDR3 DNA reads TGTGCCAGCACAGACAGGTTCGACGAGCAGTACTTC.

This clone was found once. The V gene is TRBV7-9, the J gene TRBJ2-7, with D unclear. Trimming took off 2 bases at V and 3 bases at J, with 5 bases between the two ends. The CDR3 has 12 amino acids. CDR1 and CDR2 from the germline V gene are SEHNR and FQNEAQ (reference sequence). This CDR3 is CASSLFGYEQYF. CDR3 in DNA: TGTGCCAGCAGCTTATTCGGCTACGAGCAGTACTTC.

As for this clone: Its ends do not fully match the called genes, so a read error is possible. The genes are TRBV7-6 and TRBJ2-7, with TRBD1 matching 7 bases. The CDR3 length is 11 residues. Germline V CDR1 and CDR2: SGHVS, FNYEAQ. The DNA for the CDR3 is TGTGCCAGCAGCCCTTATAGGGGGACAGCCTTC. Translation gives CASSPYRGTAF.

This rearrangement joins TRBV28 to TRBJ1-1, with 9 positions matching TRBD1. Germline values: CDR1 MDHEN, CDR2 SYDVKM. V lost 3 bases, J lost 3 bases, and 2 bases stayed unmatched. The CDR3 has 14 residues. CDR3 region: CASSLDRGYTEAFF. As DNA, the CDR3 is TGTGCCAGCAGTTTGGACAGGGGATACACTGAAGCTTTCTTT.